These 32 T cell receptor beta chains came from one sample sequenced in a study of T cells after yellow fever vaccination. MiXCR was run by TCRdb on the 5' RACE reads, yielding one entry per CDR3 protein. The data show about 240,000 distinct CDR3 sequences, less than 9% seen once. The starting material was CD4+ T cells sorted from PBMCs, obtained 15 days after the yellow fever booster vaccination. The source of these receptors is a young man who received the YFV17D yellow fever vaccine.

This rearrangement joins TRBV19 to TRBJ1-5, with 8 bases matching TRBD1. The CDR3 loop spans 13 amino acids. J lost 2 bases, V lost 10 bases, and 4 bases had no gene match. Germline V gives CDR1 LNHDA, CDR2 SQIVND (reference sequence). DNA for the CDR3: TGTGCCATTTCGACAGGGGGCAATCAGCCCCAGCATTTT. Amino acid sequence: CAISTGGNQPQHF.

This clonotype was observed a few times. The chain carries TRBV7-2 and TRBJ1-4; no reliable D call. Germline V gene data show CDR1 as SGHTA and CDR2 as FQGNSA. The CDR3 is 15 amino acids. Trimming removed 5 bases from V and 4 bases from J, with 14 bases in between. CDR3 nucleotides: TGTGCCAGCAGCCGCCTGGGCATCATTAATGAAAAACTGTTTTTT. Amino acid sequence: CASSRLGIINEKLFF.

The gene calls are TRBV5-1 and TRBJ2-7; 8 bases map to TRBD1. This CDR3 contains 15 residues. Germline lookup yields CDR1 SGHRS and CDR2 YFSETQ. Unmatched junction bases numbered 5, after V lost 0 bases and J lost 3 bases. The CDR3 DNA reads TGCGCCAGCAGCTTGGCCGGCAGGGGGCTCTACGAGCAGTACTTC. It specifies CASSLAGRGLYEQYF.

This clonotype was detected ten times or more. V is TRBV11-3 and J is TRBJ2-5, with D perhaps matching TRBD1 (6 bases). Trimming took off 3 bases at V and 0 bases at J, with 8 bases between the two ends. Per germline, CDR1 SGHNT and CDR2 YENEEA. The CDR3 is 14 amino acids. CDR3 sequence: CASSFRGNQETQYF. The CDR3 bases are TGTGCCAGCAGCTTCAGGGGCAACCAAGAGACCCAGTACTTC.

This clonotype was counted at least ten times. The chain employs TRBV24-1 and TRBJ2-1; 7 bases line up with TRBD1. Germline V gene sequence: CDR1 KGHDR, CDR2 SFDVKD. This CDR3 comprises 15 residues. With 4 bases clipped from V and 5 bases from J, the junction kept 7 bases outside the gene matches. CDR3 residues: CATSEPTGNDNEQFF. CDR3 nucleotides: TGTGCCACCAGTGAACCGACAGGGAATGACAATGAGCAGTTCTTC.

The chain carries TRBV7-3 and TRBJ2-7; the D gene is possibly TRBD1 (6 bases). The germline V gene has CDR1 SGHTA and CDR2 FQGTGA. Trimming removed 2 bases from V and 3 bases from J, with 11 bases in between. This CDR3 comprises 14 residues. The CDR3 region has the DNA TGTGCCAGCAGCTTAGGGGGCGCAGGCTACGAGCAGTACTTC. It specifies CASSLGGAGYEQYF. Drawing the rest from reference TRBV7-3 and TRBJ2-7, the complete variable domain is GAGVSQTPSNKVTEKGKYVELRCDPISGHTALYWYRQSLGQGPEFLIYFQGTGAADDSGLPNDRFFAVRPEGSVSTLKIQRTERGDSAVYLCASSLGGAGYEQYFGPGTRLTVT.

Many counts were recorded for this clonotype. The rearrangement uses TRBV7-2 and TRBJ1-2; 12 positions match TRBD1. Germline loops: CDR1 SGHTA, CDR2 FQGNSA. The trim removed 0 bases at V and 7 bases at J, leaving 6 bases unmatched. The CDR3 has 16 amino acids. Here the CDR3 DNA reads TGTGCCAGCAGCTTAGCTTCCGGGACAGGGGGCTCTGGCTACACCTTC. It specifies CASSLASGTGGSGYTF.

The rearrangement uses TRBV3-1 and TRBJ2-1, with TRBD2 identical over 9 bases. The CDR3 is 15 residues long. V lost 4 bases and J lost 7; bases outside the gene matches: 8. Germline V gives CDR1 LGHDT, CDR2 YNNKEL (reference sequence). The CDR3 here is CASSPAGLALNEQFF. DNA for the CDR3: TGTGCCAGCAGCCCAGCGGGACTAGCTTTGAATGAGCAGTTCTTC.

The V and J genes are TRBV20-1 and TRBJ2-5; TRBD2 matches at 8 bases. CDR1 and CDR2 (germline): DFQATT, SNEGSKA (reference sequence). The CDR3 length is 13 residues. The junction had 8 bases not matched to a gene; V was cut back by 6 bases and J by 5 bases. CDR3 loop: CSAIAGSRETQYF. The CDR3 DNA follows: TGCAGTGCAATAGCGGGAAGCCGGGAGACCCAGTACTTC.

This clonotype has a handful of counts. The V and J genes are TRBV14 and TRBJ2-1; D not resolved. Deletions cut 3 bases from V and 0 bases from J, with 9 bases between. Germline V gene sequence: CDR1 SGHDN, CDR2 FVKESK. The CDR3 has 15 amino acids. The CDR3 loop reads CASSQGVLSYNEQFF. CDR3 coding DNA: TGTGCCAGCAGCCAGGGCGTTCTCTCCTACAATGAGCAGTTCTTC.

This clonotype was observed a few times. J is TRBJ1-5 and V is TRBV6-2 or TRBV6-3; D is unresolved. V lost 4 bases, J lost 4 bases, and 29 bases lay in between. Germline V gene sequence: CDR1 MNHEY, CDR2 SVGEGT. The CDR3 totals 20 residues. The CDR3 loop reads CASSSRTGESRTDRNQPQHF. The CDR3 DNA sequence: TGTGCCAGCAGTTCCCGTACCGGGGAGTCCAGGACGGATCGTAATCAGCCCCAGCATTTT.

This clonotype appeared many times. This sequence joins TRBV19 and TRBJ2-2; 7 nucleotides line up with TRBD1. V dropped 6 bases and J dropped 0; count of bases not matched to a gene: 4. The germline CDR1 and CDR2 sequences are LNHDA and SQIVND (reference sequence). CDR3 size: 15 residues. CDR3 nucleotide sequence: TGTGCCAGTAGCCCGGGACAGACGAACACCGGGGAGCTGTTTTTT. Protein product: CASSPGQTNTGELFF.

The rearrangement joins TRBV10-3 to TRBJ2-2; no firm D call. Trimming took off 5 bases at V and 4 bases at J, with 8 bases between the two ends. CDR3 length: 13 residues. CDR1 is ENHRY and CDR2 is SYGVKD in the germline V gene. The CDR3 DNA sequence: TGTGCCATCAGTCTGCAGCCCACCGGGGAGCTGTTTTTT. Translated, it gives CAISLQPTGELFF.

This clonotype occurred a few times. The V and J genes are TRBV12-3 or TRBV12-4 and TRBJ2-7; 13 bases match TRBD2. The CDR3 contains 15 residues. J was trimmed by 4 bases and V by 6 bases; bases with no gene match: 6. CDR3 nucleotide sequence: TGTGCCAGCAGAAAGACTAGCGGGAGGAGGTACGAGCAGTACTTC. Translating gives CASRKTSGRRYEQYF.

V gene TRBV4-2 combines with J gene TRBJ2-1, with TRBD2 identical over 9 bases. V gave up 1 base and J gave up 5 bases; unmatched junction bases: 9. The CDR3 contains 17 residues. Germline V gene lookup returns CDR1 LGHNA and CDR2 YNFKEQ. The CDR3 loop is CASSQASSGRWDNEQFF. In DNA, the CDR3 is TGTGCCAGCAGCCAAGCTTCGAGCGGGAGGTGGGACAATGAGCAGTTCTTC.

This clonotype was observed a few times. This chain links TRBV24-1 with TRBJ2-3; 7 nucleotides agree with TRBD1. The germline V gene has CDR1 KGHDR and CDR2 SFDVKD. V was pared by 0 bases and J by 6 bases, with 5 bases of the junction left unmatched. The CDR3 sequence is 15 residues long. For the CDR3, the DNA is TGTGCCACCAGTGATTTGAGGGGGCGCTCGGATACGCAGTATTTT. It specifies CATSDLRGRSDTQYF.

This clonotype was observed at least ten times. The V call is TRBV5-1, the J call TRBJ2-1; TRBD1 is a possible D gene (5 bases). The germline V and J ends were trimmed by 6 bases and 3 bases, with 13 bases remaining between them. The germline V gene has CDR1 SGHRS and CDR2 YFSETQ. The CDR3 consists of 14 residues. CDR3 loop: CASTPDTYYNEQFF. The CDR3 DNA reads TGCGCCAGCACCCCGGACACTTACTACAATGAGCAGTTCTTC.

The chain couples TRBV7-3 to TRBJ2-1, with 9 bases that match TRBD2. Germline loops: CDR1 SGHTA, CDR2 FQGTGA. Trimming took 4 bases from V and 5 from J; bases not matched to a gene: 9. This CDR3 contains 16 residues. In nucleotides, the CDR3 is TGTGCCAGCAGCTCCGTGACTAGCGGAGGGGACAATGAGCAGTTCTTC. Encoded protein: CASSSVTSGGDNEQFF.

This clonotype was counted at least ten times. The chain joins TRBV28 to TRBJ1-6; the D is unclear. The CDR3 loop spans 12 amino acids. From germline, CDR1 is MDHEN and CDR2 SYDVKM. Trimming cost V 5 bases and J 9 bases, with 8 bases left between them. The CDR3 spells CASSRTRSPLHF. In nucleotides, the CDR3 is TGTGCCAGCAGTCGGACGCGTTCACCCCTCCACTTT.

The V and J genes are TRBV27 and TRBJ1-6; D remains ambiguous. Germline V gene lookup returns CDR1 MNHEY and CDR2 SMNVEV (reference sequence). The V gene lost 5 bases and the J gene lost 9 bases, with 14 bases spanning the gap. The CDR3 is 14 residues long. CDR3 coding DNA: TGTGCCAGCAGTACCCAAGGATTCGGTTCACCCCTCCACTTT. Translating it yields CASSTQGFGSPLHF.

This clonotype has a handful of counts. This rearrangement joins TRBV7-2 to TRBJ2-2, with 12 bases fitting TRBD2. The CDR3 covers 17 residues. V shed 2 bases, J shed 5 bases, and the junction held 6 bases outside the gene matches. Germline CDR1 SGHTA, CDR2 FQGNSA. CDR3 DNA sequence: TGTGCCAGCAGCTTATCTAGCGGGAGGGCTAGAACCGGGGAGCTGTTTTTT. It codes for CASSLSSGRARTGELFF.

This clonotype was detected many times. The chain carries TRBV30 and TRBJ1-5, with D perhaps matching TRBD1 (5 bases). The germline CDR1 and CDR2 sequences are GTSNPN and SVGIG (reference sequence). The CDR3 is 15 amino acids. Trimming removed 2 bases at V and 8 bases at J, with 19 bases between. The DNA of the CDR3 is TGTGCCTGGAGTTCCGCCGGGACCGAAATCAAGCCCCAGCATTTT. Translation: CAWSSAGTEIKPQHF.

The chain has TRBV27 and TRBJ1-5, with D unclear. The CDR3 contains 10 residues. Per the germline V gene, CDR1 is MNHEY and CDR2 is SMNVEV (reference sequence). Trimming removed 5 bases at V and 11 bases at J, with 7 bases between. In DNA form, the CDR3 reads TGTGCCAGCAGTCCCCGGACCCAGCATTTT. Translation gives CASSPRTQHF.

A few counts support this clonotype. J is TRBJ1-5 and V is TRBV7-7, with D unclear. The CDR3 is 13 amino acids. Germline loops: CDR1 SSHAT, CDR2 FNYEAQ (reference sequence). The V end was cut by 3 bases, the J end by 7 bases, with 10 bases between. CDR3 DNA: TGTGCCAGCAGCTTGGACGTGGGGCAGCCCCAGCATTTT. It encodes CASSLDVGQPQHF.

This clonotype was picked up a small number of times. The chain is built from TRBV3-1 and TRBJ2-7; 9 nucleotides align to TRBD1. Looked up from germline, CDR1 is LGHDT and CDR2 is YNNKEL (reference sequence). The CDR3 length is 14 residues. J was trimmed by 7 bases and V by 8 bases; bases with no gene match: 12. CDR3 residues: CASSQGGGTGEQYF. CDR3 DNA sequence: TGTGCCAGCTCCCAAGGAGGGGGGACAGGGGAGCAGTACTTC.

This clonotype came up many times. The rearrangement links TRBV7-2 to TRBJ2-1; D uncertain. V was pared by 2 bases and J by 0 bases, with 8 bases between. Germline CDR1 is SGHTA and CDR2 is FQGNSA. The CDR3 is made up of 15 amino acids. The CDR3 protein is CASSLFRSSYNEQFF. The CDR3 coding sequence is TGTGCCAGCAGCTTATTCCGGAGCTCCTACAATGAGCAGTTCTTC. The full variable domain, completed using reference TRBV7-2 and TRBJ2-1, is GAGVSQSPSNKVTEKGKDVELRCDPISGHTALYWYRQSLGQGLEFLIYFQGNSAPDKSGLPSDRFSAERTGGSVSTLTIQRTQQEDSAVYLCASSLFRSSYNEQFFGPGTRLTVL.

This clonotype was picked up many times. The conserved final phenylalanine or tryptophan is absent from the CDR3, which likely points to a read error. The limits of the CDR3 on the DNA are not certain, so only TCRdb's listed CDR3 is given. The chain uses TRBV6-5 and TRBJ2-1; TRBD1 reflects the table's D call only, with no check against the DNA. The CDR3 extends over 12 residues, inclusive of both ends. Germline V gene data show CDR1 as MNHEY and CDR2 as SVGAGI. CDR3 residues: CASRSPPLAWAV.

This clonotype has just a few counts. The gene calls are TRBV6-1 and TRBJ2-4, with D possibly called TRBD1 or TRBD2 (5 bases each). The CDR3 spans 15 residues. Germline loops: CDR1 MNHNS, CDR2 SASEGT. Trimming cost V 0 bases and J 7 bases, with 13 bases left between them. The CDR3 is CASSEAHSWDNIQYF. The CDR3 bases are TGTGCCAGCAGTGAAGCCCACTCTTGGGACAACATTCAGTACTTC.

This clonotype came up many times. The V gene is TRBV12-3 or TRBV12-4, the J gene TRBJ2-5; D is unclear. The CDR3 spans 11 residues. With 3 bases removed from V and 7 bases from J, the gap between germline ends came to 6 bases. CDR3 nucleotide sequence: TGTGCCAGCAGTTTGACTTCGACCCAGTACTTC. This gives the protein CASSLTSTQYF.

Ten or more counts support this clonotype. J is TRBJ1-1 and V is TRBV3-1; no clear D. The CDR3 sequence is 13 residues long. Germline CDR1 and CDR2: LGHDT and YNNKEL (reference sequence). Trimming left V 2 bases short and J 4 bases short, with 8 bases between. CDR3 nucleotides: TGTGCCAGCAGCCAACGGGGTTTCACTGAAGCTTTCTTT. As protein: CASSQRGFTEAFF.

The chain is built from TRBV20-1 and TRBJ2-1; 8 bases line up with TRBD2. The CDR3 is 18 amino acids. CDR1 is DFQATT and CDR2 is SNEGSKA in the germline V gene (reference sequence). With 8 bases clipped from V and 1 base from J, the junction kept 19 bases outside the gene matches. The CDR3 spells CSTPHPGGSSDSYNEQFF. The DNA for the CDR3 is TGCAGTACCCCGCACCCGGGAGGGTCCTCCGATTCCTACAATGAGCAGTTCTTC.

This clonotype was recorded a few times. This sequence joins TRBV20-1 and TRBJ2-7; a weak D match, TRBD2 (6 bases). The CDR3 totals 14 residues. The germline V gene encodes CDR1 DFQATT and CDR2 SNEGSKA (reference sequence). V was cut by 4 bases and J by 5 bases, with 18 bases left in between. The CDR3 sequence is CSATPRGLLNEQYF. Written as DNA, the CDR3 is TGCAGTGCTACTCCCCGGGGACTCCTTAACGAGCAGTACTTC.